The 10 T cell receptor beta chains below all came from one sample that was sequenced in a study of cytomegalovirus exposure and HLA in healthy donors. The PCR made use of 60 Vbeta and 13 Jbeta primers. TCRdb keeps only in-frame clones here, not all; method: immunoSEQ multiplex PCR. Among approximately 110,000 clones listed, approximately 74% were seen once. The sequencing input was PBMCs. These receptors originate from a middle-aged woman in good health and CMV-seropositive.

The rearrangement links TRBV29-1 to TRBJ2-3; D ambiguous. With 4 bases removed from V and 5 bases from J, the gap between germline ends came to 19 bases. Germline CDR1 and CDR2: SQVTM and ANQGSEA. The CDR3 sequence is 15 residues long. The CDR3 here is CSVASISPPQDTQYF. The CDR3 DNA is TGCAGCGTTGCATCTATTAGCCCTCCACAAGATACGCAGTATTTT.

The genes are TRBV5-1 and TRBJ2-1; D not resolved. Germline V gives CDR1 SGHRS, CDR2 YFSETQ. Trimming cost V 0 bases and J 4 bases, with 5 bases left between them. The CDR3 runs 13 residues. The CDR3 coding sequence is TGCGCCAGCAGCTTGGATCTATACAATGAGCAGTTCTTC. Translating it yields CASSLDLYNEQFF.

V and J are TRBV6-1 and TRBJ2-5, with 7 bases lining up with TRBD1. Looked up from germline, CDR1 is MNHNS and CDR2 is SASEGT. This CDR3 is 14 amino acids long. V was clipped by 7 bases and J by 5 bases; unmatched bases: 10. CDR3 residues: CASNTGTADETQYF. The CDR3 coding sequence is TGTGCCAGCAATACCGGGACAGCGGATGAGACCCAGTACTTC.

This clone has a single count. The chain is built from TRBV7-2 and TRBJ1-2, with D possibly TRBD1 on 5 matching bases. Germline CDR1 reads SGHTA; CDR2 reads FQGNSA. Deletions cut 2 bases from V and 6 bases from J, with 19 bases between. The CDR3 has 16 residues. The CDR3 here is CASSLKMTVGGNGYTF. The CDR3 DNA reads TGTGCCAGCAGCTTAAAGATGACGGTGGGGGGGAATGGCTACACCTTC.

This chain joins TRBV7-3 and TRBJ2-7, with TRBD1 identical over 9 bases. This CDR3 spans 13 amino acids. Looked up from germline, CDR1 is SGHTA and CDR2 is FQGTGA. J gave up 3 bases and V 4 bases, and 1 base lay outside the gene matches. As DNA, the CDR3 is TGTGCCAGCAGCTCGGACAGGGGCTACGAGCAGTACTTC. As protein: CASSSDRGYEQYF.

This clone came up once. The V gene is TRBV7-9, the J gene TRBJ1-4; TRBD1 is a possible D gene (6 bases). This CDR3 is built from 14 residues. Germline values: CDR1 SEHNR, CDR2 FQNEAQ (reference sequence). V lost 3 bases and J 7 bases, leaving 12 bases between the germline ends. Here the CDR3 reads CASSFSGTSEKLFF. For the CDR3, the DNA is TGTGCCAGCAGCTTCTCGGGGACAAGTGAAAAACTGTTTTTT.

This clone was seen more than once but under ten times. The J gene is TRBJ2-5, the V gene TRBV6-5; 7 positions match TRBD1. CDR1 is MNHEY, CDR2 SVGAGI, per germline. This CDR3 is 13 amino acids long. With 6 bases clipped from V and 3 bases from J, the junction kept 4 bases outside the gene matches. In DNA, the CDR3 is TGTGCCAGCAGGCCGACAGGGAAAGAGACCCAGTACTTC. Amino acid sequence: CASRPTGKETQYF.

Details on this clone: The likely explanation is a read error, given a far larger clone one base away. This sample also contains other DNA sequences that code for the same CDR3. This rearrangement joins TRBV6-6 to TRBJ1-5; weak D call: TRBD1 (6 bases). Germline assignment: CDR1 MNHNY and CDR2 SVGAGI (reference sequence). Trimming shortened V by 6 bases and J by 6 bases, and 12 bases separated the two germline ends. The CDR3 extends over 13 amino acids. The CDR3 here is CASRLQGGQPQHF. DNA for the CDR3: TGTGCCAGCAGATTACAGGGCGGTCAGCCCCAGCATTTT.

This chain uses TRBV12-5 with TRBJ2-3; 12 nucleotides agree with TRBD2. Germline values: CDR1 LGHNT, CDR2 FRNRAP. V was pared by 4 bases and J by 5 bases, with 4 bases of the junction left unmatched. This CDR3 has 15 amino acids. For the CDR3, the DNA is TGTGCTAGTGGTTGGGGACTAGCGGGCCAAGATACGCAGTATTTT. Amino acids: CASGWGLAGQDTQYF.

CDR3 DNA sequence: TGTGCCAGCAGCCTGTCCGGACAGGGTGGTGAAAAACTGTTTTTT. Encoded protein: CASSLSGQGGEKLFF. The chain recombines TRBV7-9 with TRBJ1-4, with 8 bases matching TRBD1. The CDR3 has 15 residues. V lost 5 bases, J lost 7 bases, and 9 bases stayed unmatched. The V gene's germline CDR1 is SEHNR and CDR2 FQNEAQ (reference sequence).